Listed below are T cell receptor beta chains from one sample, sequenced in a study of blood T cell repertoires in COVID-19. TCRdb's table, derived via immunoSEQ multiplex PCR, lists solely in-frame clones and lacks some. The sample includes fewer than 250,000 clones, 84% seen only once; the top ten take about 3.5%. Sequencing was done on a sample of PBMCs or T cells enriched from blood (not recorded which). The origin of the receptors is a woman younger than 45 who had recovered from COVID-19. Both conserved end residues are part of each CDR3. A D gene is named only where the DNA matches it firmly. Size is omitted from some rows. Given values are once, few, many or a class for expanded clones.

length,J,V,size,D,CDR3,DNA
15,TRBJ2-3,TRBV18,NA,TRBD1,CASSPQGATTDTQYF,TGTGCCAGCTCACCGCAGGGGGCGACCACAGATACGCAGTATTTT
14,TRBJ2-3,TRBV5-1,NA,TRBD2,CASRPSGGTDTQYF,TGCGCCAGCAGGCCTAGCGGGGGGACCGATACGCAGTATTTT
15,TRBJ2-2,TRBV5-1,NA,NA,CASSLPSERAGELFF,TGCGCCAGCAGCTTGCCTAGCGAGAGGGCAGGGGAGCTGTTTTTT
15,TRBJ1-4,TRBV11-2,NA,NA,CASSLEARVGEKLFF,TGTGCCAGCAGCTTAGAGGCCAGGGTGGGTGAAAAACTGTTTTTT
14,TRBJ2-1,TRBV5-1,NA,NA,CASGGTSSYNEQFF,TGCGCCAGCGGCGGAACGAGCTCCTACAATGAGCAGTTCTTC
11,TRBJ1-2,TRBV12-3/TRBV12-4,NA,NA,CASSSRVGYTF,TGTGCCAGCAGTTCCAGGGTCGGCTACACCTTC
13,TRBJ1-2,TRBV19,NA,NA,CASSIQGGYGYTF,TGTGCCAGTAGTATACAGGGCGGCTATGGCTACACCTTC
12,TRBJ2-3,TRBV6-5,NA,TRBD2,CASGSGGNTQYF,TGTGCCAGCGGTAGCGGGGGGAATACGCAGTATTTT
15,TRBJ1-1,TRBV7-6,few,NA,CASSSPGLKNTEAFF,TGTGCCAGCAGCTCCCCAGGGTTGAAGAACACTGAAGCTTTCTTT
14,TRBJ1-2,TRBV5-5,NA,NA,CASSSPEGRYGYTF,TGTGCCAGCAGCTCCCCGGAGGGGCGCTATGGCTACACCTTC
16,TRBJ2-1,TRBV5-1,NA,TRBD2,CASSLSSGSSYNEQFF,TGCGCCAGCAGCTTATCTAGCGGGAGCTCCTACAATGAGCAGTTCTTC
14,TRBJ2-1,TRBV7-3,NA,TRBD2,CASSVAGESNEQFF,TGTGCCAGCAGTGTAGCGGGAGAGAGCAATGAGCAGTTCTTC